This TCR beta chain was recorded in a study of blood T cell repertoires in COVID-19. About the study: The United States, Italy and Spain supplied acute and convalescent COVID-19 samples. Sample material is recorded as cDNA or gDNA derived from T cells, B-cell-depleted T cells, or PBMCs.

Source study methods: Using reference gene primer amplification, nucleated cell counts were estimated. This table comes from immunoSEQ multiplex PCR, and its TCRdb copy is limited to in-frame clones, with some not included. V and J calls and clone size are given by that table; D and trimming were obtained from the DNA. The sample shows about 34,000 clones, 85% of them seen only once. The sequenced sample was peripheral blood. The sequence was collected from a human donor with acute or convalescent COVID-19. The donor label of this sample is uncertain.

The CDR3 here is CASSQVGTIIGTF. The CDR3 nucleotides read TGTGCCAGCAGCCAAGTGGGGACAATTATAGGCACCTTC. This chain uses TRBV4-2 with TRBJ1-2, with D possibly being TRBD1 (6 bases). The CDR3 covers 13 residues. Deletions cut 1 base from V and 13 bases from J, with 16 bases between. Germline V gene sequence: CDR1 LGHNA, CDR2 YNFKEQ.